These 18 T cell receptor beta chains share one sample of origin, sequenced in a study of regulatory T cells in long-lasting Graves disease. The time point is: persistent/refractory GD, antithyroid drugs over 5 years with positive TRAb. PBMC-derived RNA was used for the TCR library. Arm-PCR with iRepertoire HTBI primers amplified the CDR3 regions for these TCR beta libraries. TCRdb recomputed calls from the multiplex PCR reads with MiXCR, one row per CDR3 protein. The repertoire holds more than 300,000 distinct CDR3 sequences, around 20% seen once, with 25% to 35% in the top ten. The sequencing used peripheral blood mononuclear cells (PBMCs), collected when the disease was refractory, from a patient treated with antithyroid drugs. Source of these receptors: a female donor with Graves disease.

This clonotype was counted many times. V usage is TRBV7-2 and J usage is TRBJ2-7, with D tentatively TRBD2 (5 bases). Trimming took off 3 bases at V and 4 bases at J, with 28 bases between the two ends. The CDR3 is 19 amino acids. Per the germline V gene, CDR1 is SGHTA and CDR2 is FQGNSA. The CDR3 DNA reads as TGTGCCAGCAGCTTCCAGCTTAGTCACGCCCCCAGGCGCGGGTACGAGCAGTACTTC. This gives the protein CASSFQLSHAPRRGYEQYF.

The CDR3 coding sequence is TGCAGCGTGGGGACAGGGTTTCAAGAGACCCAGTACTTC. It is translated as CSVGTGFQETQYF. The V gene is TRBV29-1, the J gene TRBJ2-5; TRBD1 agrees at 9 bases. V gave up 6 bases and J gave up 2 bases; unmatched junction bases: 4. The CDR3 length is 13 residues. CDR1 SQVTM and CDR2 ANQGSEA come from the germline V gene.

Only a few counts were recorded for this clonotype. This chain links TRBV4-3 with TRBJ1-5, with 8 bases matching TRBD1. The CDR3 runs to 21 residues. The germline gives CDR1 LGHNA, CDR2 YSLEER. With 0 bases clipped from V and 1 base from J, the junction kept 17 bases outside the gene matches. The CDR3 DNA reads TGCGCCAGCAGCCAAGATTGGTGGGGACAGGAAGACGATTACAGCAATCAGCCCCAGCATTTT. Translating it yields CASSQDWWGQEDDYSNQPQHF.

The V gene is TRBV2, the J gene TRBJ2-3, with D maybe TRBD1 (5 bases). Germline CDR1 and CDR2: SNHLY and FYNNEI. V lost 7 bases and J 1 base, leaving 21 bases between the germline ends. CDR3 length: 17 residues. This CDR3 reads CASTSWLGERGTDTQYF. The CDR3 DNA is TGTGCCAGCACCTCGTGGCTAGGGGAACGGGGCACAGATACGCAGTATTTT. The complete variable domain, with remaining parts taken from reference TRBV2 and TRBJ2-3, reads EPEVTQTPSHQVTQMGQEVILRCVPISNHLYFYWYRQILGQKVEFLVSFYNNEISEKSEIFDDQFSVERPDGSNFTLKIRSTKLEDSAMYFCASTSWLGERGTDTQYFGPGTRLTVL.

This clonotype was detected ten times or more. The chain is built from TRBV12-3 or TRBV12-4 and TRBJ2-5; D gene uncertain. With 7 bases removed from V and 2 bases from J, the gap between germline ends came to 17 bases. This CDR3 has 15 amino acids. The CDR3 DNA is TGTGCCAGCAATTGGGGAATGGACCCTCAAGAGACCCAGTACTTC. Protein: CASNWGMDPQETQYF.

The chain employs TRBV18 and TRBJ2-5, with 9 bases matching TRBD1. The CDR3 consists of 16 residues. Unmatched junction bases numbered 7, after V lost 4 bases and J lost 1 base. The germline V gene encodes CDR1 KGHSH and CDR2 LQKENI. The CDR3, as DNA: TGTGCCAGCTCACGGGCCGGGACAGGGTTCCAAGAGACCCAGTACTTC. This gives the protein CASSRAGTGFQETQYF.

The table lists this clonotype with many counts. The CDR3 coding sequence is TGTGCCAGCAGCCCCCTGGGGACAGGGCAAAGGAACACTGAAGCTTTCTTT. This sequence encodes CASSPLGTGQRNTEAFF. The chain uses TRBV13 and TRBJ1-1; 9 bases match TRBD1. With 5 bases clipped from V and 1 base from J, the junction kept 11 bases outside the gene matches. In germline, CDR1 is PRHDT, CDR2 FYEKMQ (reference sequence). There are 17 residues in the CDR3.

This chain joins TRBV19 and TRBJ1-2, with unresolved D. The V end lost 6 bases, the J end lost 3 bases, and 11 bases lay between the germline ends. This CDR3 is built from 13 residues. Germline lookup yields CDR1 LNHDA and CDR2 SQIVND (reference sequence). The CDR3 nucleotides are TGTGCCAGTAGCCCGAAATTGGACTATGGCTACACCTTC. Translation gives CASSPKLDYGYTF.

The chain has TRBV7-2 and TRBJ1-5; D is ambiguous. Per the germline V gene, CDR1 is SGHTA and CDR2 is FQGNSA. V was trimmed by 4 bases and J by 5 bases, leaving 9 bases between them. This CDR3 region has 13 residues. DNA for the CDR3: TGTGCCAGCAGCTCTACTGACCATCAGCCCCAGCATTTT. It codes for CASSSTDHQPQHF.

J is TRBJ1-2 and V is TRBV29-1; tentative D call: TRBD1 (5 bases). Germline loops: CDR1 SQVTM, CDR2 ANQGSEA. The CDR3 has 14 residues. The V and J ends lost 6 bases and 4 bases respectively, with 18 bases between them. This chain's CDR3 is CSVSRGGTSYGYTF. CDR3 bases: TGCAGCGTCTCCCGCGGAGGGACCTCCTATGGCTACACCTTC.

In this sample, this clonotype turned up a few times. V is TRBV20-1 and J is TRBJ2-7; no reliable D call. Germline CDR1 DFQATT, CDR2 SNEGSKA (reference sequence). V gave up 3 bases and J gave up 0 bases, with 9 bases separating them. This CDR3 comprises 13 residues. DNA of the CDR3: TGCAGTGCTAGCTTTATTAGCTCCTACGAGCAGTACTTC. Translation gives CSASFISSYEQYF.

The genes are TRBV19 and TRBJ1-4, with 9 bases lining up with TRBD1. In germline, CDR1 is LNHDA, CDR2 SQIVND (reference sequence). This CDR3 contains 18 residues. J lost 5 bases, V lost 8 bases, and 18 bases had no gene match. This CDR3 reads CASARGTGLLNLNEKLFF. CDR3 nucleotides: TGTGCCAGTGCTCGGGGGACAGGGCTCCTTAACCTAAATGAAAAACTGTTTTTT.

On this clonotype: This clone may be a read error of a much larger clone one base away. It is likely a read error, because the conserved phenylalanine at the end of the CDR3 is missing. J is TRBJ1-5 and V is TRBV10-3, with D possibly being TRBD1 (5 bases). V lost 11 bases and J lost 4, with 18 bases in between. Per the germline V gene, CDR1 is ENHRY and CDR2 is SYGVKD. The CDR3 consists of 14 residues. CDR3 sequence (DNA): TGTGCCTCCAAGGAAGGGGACGTAAATCAGCCCCAGCATCTT. Translation gives CASKEGDVNQPQHL.

The chain joins TRBV12-3 or TRBV12-4 to TRBJ2-7, with D maybe TRBD1 (5 bases). The V and J ends lost 6 bases and 3 bases respectively, with 18 bases between them. The CDR3 runs 15 residues. For the CDR3, the DNA is TGTGCCAGCAGAGACAAGTCCGACAGACTCTACGAGCAGTACTTC. Protein product: CASRDKSDRLYEQYF.

This clonotype was counted only a few times. This chain connects TRBV20-1 to TRBJ2-7; weak D call: TRBD2 (6 bases). With 3 bases removed from V and 4 bases from J, the gap between germline ends came to 13 bases. CDR1 and CDR2 (germline): DFQATT, SNEGSKA (reference sequence). The CDR3 consists of 13 residues. The CDR3 sequence: CSARAPGRYEQYF. The CDR3 DNA reads TGCAGTGCTAGGGCACCGGGGAGGTACGAGCAGTACTTC.

The chain has TRBV20-1 and TRBJ1-2; TRBD1 matches 10 bases. CDR1 is DFQATT, CDR2 SNEGSKA, per germline (reference sequence). Losses at the gene ends were 3 bases for V and 4 bases for J; bases not matched to a gene: 5. CDR3 length: 14 amino acids. The CDR3 region is CSARGTGASYGYTF. CDR3 nucleotide sequence: TGCAGTGCTAGGGGGACAGGGGCTAGCTATGGCTACACCTTC.

This chain connects TRBV4-3 to TRBJ1-1; maybe TRBD1 (5 bases). Trimming left V 0 bases short and J 2 bases short, with 10 bases between. Looked up from germline, CDR1 is LGHNA and CDR2 is YSLEER. The CDR3 extends over 15 amino acids. The CDR3 DNA reads TGCGCCAGCAGCCAAGAAGGCAGGGTCAACACTGAAGCTTTCTTT. Protein product: CASSQEGRVNTEAFF.

The chain links TRBV28 to TRBJ2-1; no definite D call. The CDR3 is 18 amino acids. Germline V CDR1 and CDR2: MDHEN, SYDVKM. Trimming stripped 3 bases from V and 2 bases from J, with 20 bases between. CDR3 sequence (DNA): TGTGCCAGCAGTTTCAACGGTTTCTGGGGTGTTGCCTACAATGAGCAGTTCTTC. It yields the protein CASSFNGFWGVAYNEQFF.